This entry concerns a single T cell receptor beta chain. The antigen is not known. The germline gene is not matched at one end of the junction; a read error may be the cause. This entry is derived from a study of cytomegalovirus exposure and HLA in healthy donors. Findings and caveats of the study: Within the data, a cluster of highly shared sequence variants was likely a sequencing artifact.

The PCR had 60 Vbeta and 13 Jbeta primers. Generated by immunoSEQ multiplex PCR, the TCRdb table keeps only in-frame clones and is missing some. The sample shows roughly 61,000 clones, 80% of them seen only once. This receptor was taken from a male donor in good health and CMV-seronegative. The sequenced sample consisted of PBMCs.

The CDR3 here is CAGTPGQGNTGKLFF. In DNA, the CDR3 is TGTGCCGGCACTCCCGGGCAGGGGAACACCGGGAAGCTGTTTTTT. The genes are TRBV2 and TRBJ2-2, with TRBD1 as a possible D gene (6 bases). Germline V gene data show CDR1 as SNHLY and CDR2 as FYNNEI. The CDR3 has 15 amino acids.